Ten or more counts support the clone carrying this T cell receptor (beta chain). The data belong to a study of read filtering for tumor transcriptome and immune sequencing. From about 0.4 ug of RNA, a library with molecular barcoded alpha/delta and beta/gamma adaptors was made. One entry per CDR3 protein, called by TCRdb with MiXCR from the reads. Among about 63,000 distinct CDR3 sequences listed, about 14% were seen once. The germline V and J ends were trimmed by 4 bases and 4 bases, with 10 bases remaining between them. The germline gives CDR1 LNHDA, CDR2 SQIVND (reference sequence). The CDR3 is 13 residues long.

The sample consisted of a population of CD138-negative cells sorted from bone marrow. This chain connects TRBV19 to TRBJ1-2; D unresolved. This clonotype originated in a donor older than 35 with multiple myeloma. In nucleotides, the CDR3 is TGTGCCAGTAGTACCAGCCTTTTCTATGGCTACACCTTC. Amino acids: CASSTSLFYGYTF.